One T cell receptor (beta chain) is described in this entry. Its antigen is not identified. Germline V gene data show CDR1 as GTSNPN and CDR2 as SVGIG (reference sequence). V lost 5 bases to trimming and J lost 3 bases; unmatched junction nucleotides: 9. The CDR3 sequence is 15 residues long. The data belong to a study of cytomegalovirus exposure and HLA in healthy donors. Overall study context: Roughly 85 million unique TCRs from HLA-typed donors made up an early data release. Study-level points and caveats: Reports state that TCR beta sequences accurately predicted most subjects' HLA-A and HLA-B alleles. A later analysis showed HLA-associated TCR beta chains outstripping equally common others in clonal expansion. Among donors in an Asian-associated ancestry cluster, a later analysis reportedly found fewer N-insertions than the roughly 730-donor mean.

The PCR contained 60 Vbeta and 13 Jbeta primers. Sequencing used immunoSEQ multiplex PCR; TCRdb keeps in-frame clones, though not all of them. The sample includes tens of thousands of clones, around 73% of them seen just once. V is TRBV30 and J is TRBJ1-5; 8 bases match TRBD1. The source of this sequence is a man aged 50 to 59 in good health and CMV-seronegative. Sequencing was performed on PBMCs. In DNA form, the CDR3 reads TGTGCCTGGGAATTCGGACAGGGCAACAATCAGCCCCAGCATTTT. It codes for CAWEFGQGNNQPQHF.